This T cell receptor beta chain derives from a study of cytomegalovirus exposure and HLA in healthy donors. Study-wide results and caveats: Other equally common chains were less clonally expanded than HLA-associated TCR beta chains, a later analysis showed. Sequencing artifact likely explains a cluster of highly shared sequence variants.

Turning to this clone: What it recognizes is unknown. The junction departs from the called germline gene at one end, perhaps through a read error.

The PCR made use of 60 Vbeta and 13 Jbeta primers. Assay: immunoSEQ multiplex PCR; the TCRdb copy retains only in-frame clones and omits some. This sample has fewer than 80,000 clones, with 65% to 75% found just once. CDR1 and CDR2 from the germline V gene are SEHNR and FQNEAQ (reference sequence). This CDR3 has 14 residues. Whereas donors were nominally healthy upon sampling, unrecorded immune exposures were probable. This receptor was obtained from a woman aged 25-40 years in good health and CMV-seronegative. The V gene is TRBV7-9, the J gene TRBJ2-7; 7 bases agree with TRBD1. The sequenced sample consisted of PBMCs. CDR3 in DNA: TGTTCCAGCAGCGGACGACAGGGAACCTACGAGCAGTACTTC. It yields the protein CSSSGRQGTYEQYF.